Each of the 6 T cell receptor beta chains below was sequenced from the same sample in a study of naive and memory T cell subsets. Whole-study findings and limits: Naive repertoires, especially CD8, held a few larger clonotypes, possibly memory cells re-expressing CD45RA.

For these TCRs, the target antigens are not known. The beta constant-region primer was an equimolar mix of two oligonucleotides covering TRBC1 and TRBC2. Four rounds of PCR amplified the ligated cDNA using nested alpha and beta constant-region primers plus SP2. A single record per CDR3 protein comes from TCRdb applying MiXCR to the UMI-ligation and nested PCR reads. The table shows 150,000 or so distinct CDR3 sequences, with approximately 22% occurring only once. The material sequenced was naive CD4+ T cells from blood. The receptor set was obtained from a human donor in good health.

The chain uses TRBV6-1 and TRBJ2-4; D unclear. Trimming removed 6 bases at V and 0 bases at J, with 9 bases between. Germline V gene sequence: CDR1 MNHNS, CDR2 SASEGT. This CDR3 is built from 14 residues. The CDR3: CASRATLAKNIQYF. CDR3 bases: TGTGCCAGCAGGGCGACCCTAGCCAAAAACATTCAGTACTTC.

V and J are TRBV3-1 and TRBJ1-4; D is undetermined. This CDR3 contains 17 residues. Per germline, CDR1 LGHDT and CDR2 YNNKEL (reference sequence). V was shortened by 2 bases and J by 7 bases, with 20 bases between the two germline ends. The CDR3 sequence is CASSQPPLGDFFEKLFF. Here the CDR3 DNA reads TGTGCCAGCAGCCAACCCCCGTTGGGCGATTTTTTTGAAAAACTGTTTTTT.

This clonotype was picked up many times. CDR3 residues: CSVAGTSLVETQYF. DNA for the CDR3: TGCAGCGTAGCCGGGACTAGCCTTGTAGAGACCCAGTACTTC. The chain recombines TRBV29-1 with TRBJ2-5; TRBD2 aligns across 9 bases. From germline, CDR1 is SQVTM and CDR2 ANQGSEA. This CDR3 has 14 residues. J lost 4 bases, V lost 6 bases, and 9 bases had no gene match.

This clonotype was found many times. The CDR3 spells CSAMGLAGVGQPTGTQYF. As DNA, the CDR3 is TGCAGTGCTATGGGACTAGCGGGAGTTGGGCAACCAACAGGGACCCAGTACTTC. This sequence joins TRBV20-1 and TRBJ2-5; TRBD2 matches 14 bases. Germline V lookup: CDR1 DFQATT, CDR2 SNEGSKA (reference sequence). After removal of 4 bases from V and 7 bases from J, the junction contained 17 bases not matched to a gene. The CDR3 extends over 18 amino acids.

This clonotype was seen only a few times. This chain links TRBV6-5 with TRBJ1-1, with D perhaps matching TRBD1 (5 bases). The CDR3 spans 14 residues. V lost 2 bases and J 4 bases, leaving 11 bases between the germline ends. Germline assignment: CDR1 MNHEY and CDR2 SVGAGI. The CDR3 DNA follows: TGTGCCAGCAGTTACGCACAGGCCTCCACTGAAGCTTTCTTT. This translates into CASSYAQASTEAFF.

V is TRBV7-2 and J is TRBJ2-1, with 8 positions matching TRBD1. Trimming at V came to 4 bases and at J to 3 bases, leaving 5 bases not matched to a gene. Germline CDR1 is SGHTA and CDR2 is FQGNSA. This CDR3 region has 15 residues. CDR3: CASSYRTGRYNEQFF. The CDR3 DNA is TGTGCCAGCAGCTACCGGACAGGGCGCTACAATGAGCAGTTCTTC.